These T cell receptor beta chains were read from a single sample in a study of glioma-infiltrating T cells after dendritic cell vaccination. Libraries were prepared by immunoSEQ multiplex PCR; TCRdb keeps only in-frame clonotypes and omits some of them. The sample holds approximately 92,000 clones, 75% to 90% seen once. The sequencing used blood, collected after dendritic cell vaccination. These receptors were obtained from a human donor with glioblastoma. CDR3s include the opening cysteine and the closing phenylalanine or tryptophan. D genes are given only for firm matches. Clone size appears in some rows only: once, few, many, or a class for an expanded clone.

>TRBV11-1|-|TRBJ2-5|15|-
CASSVVLGAQETQYF
TGTGCCAGCAGCGTAGTGTTGGGGGCCCAAGAGACCCAGTACTTC
>TRBV5-4|-|TRBJ2-5|17|TRBD2
CASSWGTSRGKQETQYF
TGTGCCAGCAGCTGGGGGACTAGCCGAGGAAAGCAAGAGACCCAGTACTTC
>TRBV4-1|-|TRBJ2-1|18|-
CASSQEAGHVSSYNEQFF
TGCGCCAGCAGCCAAGAGGCGGGCCATGTTAGCTCCTACAATGAGCAGTTCTTC
>TRBV19|few|TRBJ1-5|14|-
CASSPQGGNQPQHF
TGTGCCAGTAGTCCACAGGGTGGGAATCAGCCCCAGCATTTT
>TRBV2|-|TRBJ2-2|17|TRBD2
CASTILAGGLTTGELFF
TGTGCCAGCACTATCCTAGCGGGGGGTTTAACAACCGGGGAGCTGTTTTTT
>TRBV18|few|TRBJ2-4|13|TRBD1
CASSPPTGDIQYF
TGTGCCAGCTCACCACCGACAGGGGACATTCAGTACTTC
>TRBV6-1|-|TRBJ1-3|14|-
CASSRTGGGNTIYF
TGTGCCAGCAGTCGAACGGGGGGAGGAAACACCATATATTTT
>TRBV18|-|TRBJ1-2|14|TRBD1
CASSPPMRGLGYTF
TGTGCCAGCTCACCACCGATGAGGGGGCTGGGCTACACCTTC
>TRBV7-2|once|TRBJ2-2|16|TRBD2
CASSRPGGMGTGELFF
TGTGCCAGCAGCCGACCGGGGGGGATGGGCACCGGGGAGCTGTTTTTT
>TRBV28|-|TRBJ2-2|16|-
CASSLGHPKITGELFF
TGTGCCAGCAGTTTGGGCCACCCAAAAATCACCGGGGAGCTGTTTTTT
>TRBV6-1|once|TRBJ2-3|15|-
CASSEMSLITDTQYF
TGTGCCAGCAGTGAAATGTCTCTAATCACAGATACGCAGTATTTT
>TRBV5-6|-|TRBJ1-2|16|-
CASSGRWGLKNYGYTF
TGTGCCAGCAGCGGACGCTGGGGACTTAAAAACTATGGCTACACCTTC
>TRBV5-1|-|TRBJ1-1|16|-
CASSLVASSRGTEAFF
TGCGCCAGCAGCTTGGTCGCTTCCAGCAGGGGCACTGAAGCTTTCTTT
>TRBV30|few|TRBJ1-3|15|-
CACTPWAFSGNTIYF
TGTGCCTGCACACCTTGGGCCTTCTCTGGAAACACCATATATTTT
>TRBV27|-|TRBJ1-4|16|-
CASSFSGERVREKLFF
TGTGCCAGCAGTTTTTCCGGGGAGAGGGTTCGTGAAAAACTGTTTTTT
>TRBV5-1|-|TRBJ1-3|14|-
CASSLSSAGNTIYF
TGCGCCAGCAGCTTGTCGAGTGCTGGAAACACCATATATTTT
>TRBV28|-|TRBJ2-3|14|-
CASSPPDYTDTQYF
TGTGCCAGCAGTCCGCCTGACTACACAGATACGCAGTATTTT
>TRBV5-1|-|TRBJ1-1|15|-
CASSLTTSPRTEAFF
TGCGCCAGCAGCTTGACTACCTCCCCTCGGACTGAAGCTTTCTTT
>TRBV11-2|-|TRBJ1-2|13|-
CASSQRLLRGYTF
TGTGCCAGCAGCCAGAGGCTCCTCCGGGGCTACACCTTC
>TRBV4-1|-|TRBJ1-1|13|-
CASSQEGASVAFF
TGCGCCAGCAGCCAAGAAGGGGCTTCGGTAGCTTTCTTT